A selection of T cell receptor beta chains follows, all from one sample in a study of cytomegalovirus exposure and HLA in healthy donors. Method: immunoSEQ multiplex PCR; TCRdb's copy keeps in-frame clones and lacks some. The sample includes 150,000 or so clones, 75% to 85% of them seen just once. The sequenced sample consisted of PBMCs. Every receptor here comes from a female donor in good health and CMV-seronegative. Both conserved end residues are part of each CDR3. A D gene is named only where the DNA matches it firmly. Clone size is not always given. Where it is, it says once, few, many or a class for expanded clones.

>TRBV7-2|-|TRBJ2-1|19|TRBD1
CASRLGYRGLTSLGNEQFF
TGTGCCAGCAGGTTAGGGTACAGGGGGCTGACTAGCTTAGGCAATGAGCAGTTCTTC
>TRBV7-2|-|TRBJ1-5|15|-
CASSPLRGAGQPQHF
TGTGCCAGCAGCCCCTTACGGGGGGCTGGTCAGCCCCAGCATTTT
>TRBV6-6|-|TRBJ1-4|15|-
CASSYSLSNNEKLFF
TGTGCCAGCAGTTACTCGTTATCTAATAATGAAAAACTGTTTTTT
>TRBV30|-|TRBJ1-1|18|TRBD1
CAWRGLDRGPDRDTEAFF
TGTGCCTGGAGGGGCCTAGACAGGGGGCCGGATCGGGACACTGAAGCTTTCTTT
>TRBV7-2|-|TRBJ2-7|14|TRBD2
CASSPIGVSGEQYF
TGTGCCAGCAGCCCTATAGGAGTTAGCGGGGAGCAGTACTTC
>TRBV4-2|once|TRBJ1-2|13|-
CASSHSGEHGYTF
TGTGCCAGCAGCCACTCGGGGGAGCATGGCTACACCTTC
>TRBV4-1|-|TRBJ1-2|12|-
CASSPGGNGYTF
TGCGCCAGCAGCCCAGGAGGGAATGGCTACACCTTC
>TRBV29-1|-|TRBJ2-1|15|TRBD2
CSASGGAGAFGEQFF
TGCAGTGCTAGCGGGGGGGCCGGGGCTTTCGGTGAGCAGTTCTTC
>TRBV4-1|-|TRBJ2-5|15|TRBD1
CASSHPGQGEETQYF
TGCGCCAGCAGCCACCCGGGACAGGGGGAAGAGACCCAGTACTTC
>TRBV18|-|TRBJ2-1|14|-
CASSPPPSRNEQFF
TGTGCCAGCTCACCACCGCCTAGCAGAAATGAGCAGTTCTTC
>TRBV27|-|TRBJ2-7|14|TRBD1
CASRPTGVGKVQYF
TGTGCCAGCAGGCCAACAGGGGTGGGAAAAGTGCAGTACTTC
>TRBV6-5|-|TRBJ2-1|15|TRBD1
CASSHPRDRGNEQFF
TGTGCCAGCAGCCACCCCCGGGACAGGGGGAATGAGCAGTTCTTC
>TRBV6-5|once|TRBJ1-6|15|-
CASSWSGRGASPLHF
TGTGCCAGCAGTTGGTCAGGACGGGGGGCTTCACCCCTCCACTTT
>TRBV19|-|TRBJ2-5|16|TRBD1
CASSMGSTGGAETQYF
TGTGCCAGTAGTATGGGATCAACAGGGGGCGCGGAGACCCAGTACTTC
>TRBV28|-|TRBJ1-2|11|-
CASREGVGYTF
TGTGCCAGCAGGGAAGGGGTAGGCTACACCTTC
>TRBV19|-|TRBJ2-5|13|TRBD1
CASSDRVQETQYF
TGTGCCAGTAGCGACAGGGTCCAAGAGACCCAGTACTTC
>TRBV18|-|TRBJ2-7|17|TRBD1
CASSPGQLTPHPYEQYF
TGTGCCAGCTCGCCGGGACAGCTAACCCCCCACCCCTACGAGCAGTACTTC
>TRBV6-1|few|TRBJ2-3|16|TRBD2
CASSETGGAGTDTQYF
TGTGCCAGCAGTGAAACCGGGGGGGCTGGCACAGATACGCAGTATTTT
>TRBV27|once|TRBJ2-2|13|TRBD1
CASRQGGTGELFF
TGTGCCAGTCGACAGGGGGGCACCGGGGAGCTGTTTTTT
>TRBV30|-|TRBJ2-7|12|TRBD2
CAWRGSGYEQYF
TGTGCCTGGAGGGGTAGCGGGTACGAGCAGTACTTC
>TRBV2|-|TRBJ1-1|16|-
CASSNSWGGAGTEAFF
TGTGCCAGCAGTAACTCCTGGGGGGGAGCGGGCACTGAAGCTTTCTTT
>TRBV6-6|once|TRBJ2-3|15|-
CASSYQRQSTDTQYF
TGTGCCAGCAGTTACCAAAGACAGAGTACAGATACGCAGTATTTT
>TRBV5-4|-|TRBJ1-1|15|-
CASSLTRGGNTEAFF
TGTGCCAGCAGCTTGACAAGAGGGGGGAACACTGAAGCTTTCTTT
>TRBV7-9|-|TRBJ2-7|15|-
CASSLGVGSSYEQYF
TGTGCCAGCAGCTTAGGGGTCGGGAGCTCCTACGAGCAGTACTTC
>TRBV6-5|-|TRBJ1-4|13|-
CASSWERREKLFF
TGTGCCAGCAGTTGGGAAAGGAGGGAAAAACTGTTTTTT
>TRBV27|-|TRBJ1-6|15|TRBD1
CASSGRQGEWSPLHF
TGTGCCAGCAGTGGGAGACAGGGTGAGTGGTCACCCCTCCACTTT
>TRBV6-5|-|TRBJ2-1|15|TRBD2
CASSWTSGTYNEQFF
TGTGCCAGCAGTTGGACTAGCGGGACCTACAATGAGCAGTTCTTC
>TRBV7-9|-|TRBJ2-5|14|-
CASSLMAQGETQYF
TGTGCCAGCAGCTTAATGGCCCAGGGGGAGACCCAGTACTTC
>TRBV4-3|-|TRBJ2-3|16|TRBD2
CASSQVSAGRTDTQYF
TGCGCCAGCAGCCAAGTATCAGCGGGAAGAACAGATACGCAGTATTTT
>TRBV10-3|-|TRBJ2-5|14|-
CAIRAERAKETQYF
TGTGCCATCAGGGCCGAGCGGGCTAAAGAGACCCAGTACTTC
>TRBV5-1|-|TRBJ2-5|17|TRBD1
CASSKGQGALRFETQYF
TGCGCCAGCAGCAAGGGACAGGGGGCGCTCAGGTTCGAGACCCAGTACTTC
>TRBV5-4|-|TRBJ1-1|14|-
CASRNKEASPRAFF
TGTGCCAGCAGAAACAAGGAGGCATCCCCGAGGGCTTTCTTT
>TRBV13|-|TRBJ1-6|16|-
CASSSRQSSYNSPLHF
TGTGCCAGCAGCTCCCGACAGAGCTCCTATAATTCACCCCTCCACTTT
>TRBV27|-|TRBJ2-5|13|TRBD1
CASSLDREKTQYF
TGTGCCAGCAGTTTGGACAGGGAAAAGACCCAGTACTTC
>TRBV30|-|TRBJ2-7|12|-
CAWGPDSYEQYF
TGTGCCTGGGGCCCCGACTCCTACGAGCAGTACTTC
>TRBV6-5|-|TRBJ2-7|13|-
CASSSPASHEQYF
TGTGCCAGCAGTTCCCCCGCGAGCCACGAGCAGTACTTC
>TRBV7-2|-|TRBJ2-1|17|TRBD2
CASSSPGLAGQDNEQFF
TGTGCCAGCAGCTCACCGGGACTAGCGGGCCAGGACAATGAGCAGTTCTTC
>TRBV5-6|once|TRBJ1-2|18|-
CASSLKPKGEWGNYGYTF
TGTGCCAGCAGCTTAAAACCTAAAGGGGAATGGGGTAACTATGGCTACACCTTC
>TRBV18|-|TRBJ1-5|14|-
CASSPGEGSQPQHF
TGTGCCAGCTCACCAGGGGAGGGGAGTCAGCCCCAGCATTTT
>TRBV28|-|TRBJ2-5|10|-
CASSQETQYF
TGTGCCAGCAGTCAGGAGACCCAGTACTTC
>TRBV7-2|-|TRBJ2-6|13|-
CAEKVSGANGLTF
TGTGCGGAGAAAGTATCTGGGGCCAACGGCCTGACTTTC
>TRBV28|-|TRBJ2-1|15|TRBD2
CASSLGTRYYNEQFF
TGTGCCAGCAGTTTAGGGACTAGGTACTACAATGAGCAGTTCTTC
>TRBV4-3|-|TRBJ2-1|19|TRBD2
CASSQEGISGVGSYNEQFF
TGCGCCAGCAGCCAAGAGGGGATTAGCGGGGTAGGATCCTACAATGAGCAGTTCTTC
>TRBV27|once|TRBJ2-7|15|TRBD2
CASSSRLAATYEQYF
TGTGCCAGCAGTTCCAGACTAGCTGCTACCTACGAGCAGTACTTC
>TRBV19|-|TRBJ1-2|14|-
CASSPVSANYGYTF
TGTGCCAGTAGCCCCGTATCAGCTAACTATGGCTACACCTTC
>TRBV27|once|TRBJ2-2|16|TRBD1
CASSFLLQGAAGELFF
TGTGCCAGCAGTTTTCTCCTACAGGGGGCAGCCGGGGAGCTGTTTTTT
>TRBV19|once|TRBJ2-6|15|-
CASSVQGSGANVLTF
TGTGCCAGTAGTGTACAGGGCTCTGGGGCCAACGTCCTGACTTTC
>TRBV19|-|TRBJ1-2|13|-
CASSIGGGYGYTF
TGTGCCAGTAGTATAGGGGGCGGCTATGGCTACACCTTC
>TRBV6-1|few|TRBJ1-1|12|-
CASSGQLGEAFF
TGTGCCAGCAGTGGACAGTTAGGTGAAGCTTTCTTT
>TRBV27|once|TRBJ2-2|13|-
CASSFLPTGELFF
TGTGCCAGCAGTTTCCTACCCACCGGGGAGCTGTTTTTT
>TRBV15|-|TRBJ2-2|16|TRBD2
CATSRTRRGLAGELFF
TGTGCCACCAGCAGGACAAGGCGGGGGTTGGCCGGGGAGCTGTTTTTT
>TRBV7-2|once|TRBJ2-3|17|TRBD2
CASSPGTSGGPSITQYF
TGTGCCAGCAGCCCAGGGACTAGCGGGGGGCCCTCTATTACGCAGTATTTT
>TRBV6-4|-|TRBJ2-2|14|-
CASSDSGSAGELFF
TGTGCCAGCAGTGACTCGGGTAGCGCCGGGGAGCTGTTTTTT
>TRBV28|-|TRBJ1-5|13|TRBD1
CASTGQGNQPQHF
TGTGCCAGCACGGGACAGGGGAACCAGCCCCAGCATTTT
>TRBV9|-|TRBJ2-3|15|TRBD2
CASSVVAGDSNTQYF
TGTGCCAGCAGCGTAGTTGCGGGAGATAGTAATACGCAGTATTTT
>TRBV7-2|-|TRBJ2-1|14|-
CASSPPMSYNEQFF
TGTGCCAGCAGCCCACCAATGAGTTACAATGAGCAGTTCTTC
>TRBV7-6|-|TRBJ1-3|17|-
CASSLAKATASGNTIYF
TGTGCCAGCAGCTTGGCTAAGGCGACAGCCTCTGGAAACACCATATATTTT
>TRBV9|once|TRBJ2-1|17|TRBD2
CASSDGTSGRTYNEQFF
TGTGCCAGCAGCGACGGGACTAGCGGGAGGACATACAATGAGCAGTTCTTC
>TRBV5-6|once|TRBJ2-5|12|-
CASSLSGFEQYF
TGTGCCAGCAGCTTATCAGGGTTTGAGCAGTACTTC
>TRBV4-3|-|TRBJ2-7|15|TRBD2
CASSRTSEGPYEQYF
TGCGCCAGCAGTCGCACTAGCGAGGGACCCTACGAGCAGTACTTC